These 22 T cell receptor beta chains were sequenced from one sample in a study of T cells in Graves' hyperthyroidism and ophthalmopathy. Amplification yielded TCR beta CDR3 regions, with RNA transcripts as the source. Primed by the HTBI set, a first-round RT-PCR was run on the TCR CDR3. From the multiplex PCR reads, TCRdb called clonotypes with MiXCR, one entry per CDR3 protein. Of approximately 720,000 distinct CDR3 sequences listed, over 15% are singletons. The sample consisted of blood. The receptor source for this set is a woman aged 50 to 65 with Graves' hyperthyroidism that later progressed to Graves' ophthalmopathy.

This clonotype has ten or more counts. The chain recombines TRBV5-5 with TRBJ2-1; 9 nucleotides agree with TRBD1. Germline loops: CDR1 SGHKS, CDR2 YYEKEE (reference sequence). The CDR3 runs to 15 residues. With 4 bases clipped from V and 4 bases from J, the junction kept 6 bases outside the gene matches. The CDR3 bases are TGTGCCAGCAGCCAGGGACAGGGCACATACAATGAGCAGTTCTTC. Residues: CASSQGQGTYNEQFF.

This chain joins TRBV4-1 and TRBJ1-1; D is ambiguous. The CDR3 totals 13 residues. The germline V and J ends were trimmed by 6 bases and 4 bases, with 12 bases remaining between them. Germline-derived CDR1 and CDR2 are MGHRA and YSYEKL. CDR3 region: CASSYSSSTEAFF. Here the CDR3 DNA reads TGCGCCAGCAGTTATAGTTCTAGCACTGAAGCTTTCTTT.

This clonotype occurred many times. The gene calls are TRBV30 and TRBJ1-2; no clear D gene. CDR1 is GTSNPN and CDR2 is SVGIG in the germline V gene (reference sequence). Trimming cost V 0 bases and J 3 bases, with 11 bases left between them. This CDR3 contains 14 residues. The CDR3 DNA sequence: TGTGCCTGGAGTGTACTAGGGCGTGACTATGGCTACACCTTC. Amino acids: CAWSVLGRDYGYTF.

The CDR3 sequence is CSARGRANYGYTF. The CDR3 region has the DNA TGCAGTGCTAGGGGCAGAGCTAACTATGGCTACACCTTC. The chain employs TRBV20-1 and TRBJ1-2; D gene uncertain. The CDR3 length is 13 residues. Trimming removed 3 bases from V and 0 bases from J, with 8 bases in between. Germline CDR1 reads DFQATT; CDR2 reads SNEGSKA (reference sequence).

In this sample, this clonotype turned up many times. V is TRBV20-1 and J is TRBJ1-1, with TRBD1 matching over 7 bases. Germline V gene data show CDR1 as DFQATT and CDR2 as SNEGSKA (reference sequence). This CDR3 is built from 15 residues. V trimming: 3 bases; J trimming: 0 bases; junction bases outside the gene matches: 7. Here the CDR3 DNA reads TGCAGTGCTAGTTCGAAGGGGGCAGTGAACACTGAAGCTTTCTTT. Its protein product is CSASSKGAVNTEAFF.

The gene calls are TRBV29-1 and TRBJ1-3; TRBD1 agrees at 8 bases. J lost 4 bases, V lost 6 bases, and 5 bases had no gene match. This CDR3 spans 13 amino acids. Germline V lookup: CDR1 SQVTM, CDR2 ANQGSEA. The CDR3 reads CSVFGTGGNTIYF. The CDR3 DNA is TGCAGCGTCTTCGGGACAGGAGGAAACACCATATATTTT.

The chain employs TRBV27 and TRBJ2-7; 8 bases match TRBD2. With V trimmed by 10 bases and J by 3 bases, 8 bases remained unmatched. Germline V gene data show CDR1 as MNHEY and CDR2 as SMNVEV (reference sequence). The CDR3 is made up of 13 amino acids. DNA for the CDR3: TGTGCCACCGGGGGGGGCAGGAACTACGAGCAGTACTTC. It is translated as CATGGGRNYEQYF.

A few counts support this clonotype. The chain uses TRBV5-8 and TRBJ2-1; D uncertain. The germline CDR1 and CDR2 sequences are SGHTS and YDEGEE. The length of the CDR3 is 12 residues. V shed 4 bases and J shed 10 bases, with 12 bases lying between them. CDR3 DNA: TGTGCCAGCAGCCTCGGGTCTAGAGAGCAGTTCTTC. Protein product: CASSLGSREQFF.

This clonotype has ten or more counts. V is TRBV5-1 and J is TRBJ2-3; D assignment may be TRBD1 or TRBD2 (5 bases each). The V gene's germline CDR1 is SGHRS and CDR2 YFSETQ. V lost 0 bases and J 1 base, leaving 12 bases between the germline ends. This CDR3 comprises 16 residues. CDR3 bases: TGCGCCAGCAGCTTGGCCAGGGACCTTCGCACAGATACGCAGTATTTT. Translated: CASSLARDLRTDTQYF.

The CDR3 sequence: CASSQVAENIQYF. The DNA for the CDR3 is TGTGCCAGCAGCCAAGTAGCGGAGAACATTCAGTACTTC. The chain employs TRBV14 and TRBJ2-4; weak D call: TRBD2 (6 bases). The germline V gene has CDR1 SGHDN and CDR2 FVKESK. This CDR3 region has 13 residues. V was shortened by 1 base and J by 7 bases, with 8 bases between the two germline ends.

The chain combines TRBV24-1 with TRBJ2-1; 7 positions match TRBD1. Per the germline V gene, CDR1 is KGHDR and CDR2 is SFDVKD. Losses at the gene ends were 4 bases for V and 8 bases for J; bases not matched to a gene: 4. The CDR3 covers 13 residues. The chain's CDR3 is CATSEWTGYEQFF. Written as DNA, the CDR3 is TGTGCCACCAGTGAATGGACAGGTTATGAGCAGTTCTTC.

This chain joins TRBV29-1 and TRBJ1-4; tentatively, D is TRBD1 (6 bases). This CDR3 is built from 14 residues. Looked up from germline, CDR1 is SQVTM and CDR2 is ANQGSEA. Trimming took off 4 bases at V and 3 bases at J, with 12 bases between the two ends. CDR3 DNA: TGCAGCGTTGGGTCGACAGGTGCTAATGAAAAACTGTTTTTT. Translation: CSVGSTGANEKLFF.

The V gene is TRBV6-5, the J gene TRBJ1-5; no clear D. The germline gives CDR1 MNHEY, CDR2 SVGAGI. Trimming stripped 0 bases from V and 6 bases from J, with 9 bases between. This CDR3 region has 14 residues. The CDR3 here is CASSYSTPPQPQHF. The CDR3 DNA follows: TGTGCCAGCAGTTACTCGACTCCCCCTCAGCCCCAGCATTTT.

As concerns this clonotype: The junction departs from the called germline gene at one end, perhaps through a read error. The chain carries TRBV7-9 and TRBJ2-3; 10 nucleotides align to TRBD2. Germline CDR1 SEHNR, CDR2 FQNEAQ (reference sequence). The length of the CDR3 is 22 residues. This CDR3 is CASSLATSSGGSRRGSTDTQYF. The CDR3 region has the DNA TGTGCCAGCAGCCTAGCCACTTCTAGCGGGGGCTCCCGAAGGGGTAGCACAGATACGCAGTATTTT.

In its sample, this clonotype was seen a few times. The chain has TRBV10-1 and TRBJ2-1; TRBD1 agrees at 8 bases. Germline CDR1 is WNHNN and CDR2 is SYGVQD (reference sequence). V shed 4 bases and J 1 base; nucleotides not matched to a gene: 6. This CDR3 is 16 amino acids long. The CDR3 sequence: CASSARTGKSYNEQFF. CDR3 coding DNA: TGCGCCAGCAGTGCGAGGACAGGGAAATCCTACAATGAGCAGTTCTTC.

This clonotype was found a few times. The chain recombines TRBV5-6 with TRBJ2-7; D uncertain. V was cut by 1 base and J by 4 bases, with 12 bases left in between. The germline CDR1 and CDR2 sequences are SGHDT and YYEEEE. CDR3 length: 14 amino acids. The CDR3 reads CASSLSASPYEQYF. For the CDR3, the DNA is TGTGCCAGCAGCTTGTCTGCTAGTCCGTACGAGCAGTACTTC.

This clonotype was found many times. The chain carries TRBV27 and TRBJ2-2; perhaps TRBD1 as D (6 bases). The CDR3 is made up of 12 amino acids. V was cut by 5 bases and J by 12 bases, with 13 bases left in between. The germline V gene encodes CDR1 MNHEY and CDR2 SMNVEV (reference sequence). Here the CDR3 DNA reads TGTGCCAGCAGTGAACAGGGACGGAAGCTGTTTTTT. Protein product: CASSEQGRKLFF.

V and J are TRBV7-2 and TRBJ1-2; 8 nucleotides line up with TRBD1. Germline V gene data show CDR1 as SGHTA and CDR2 as FQGNSA. CDR3 length: 16 residues. V lost 5 bases, J lost 2 bases, and 10 bases stayed unmatched. In nucleotides, the CDR3 is TGTGCCAGCAGCCTAAGACAGGGGCTTTTGAACTATGGCTACACCTTC. Translated, it gives CASSLRQGLLNYGYTF.

The gene calls are TRBV27 and TRBJ1-4; tentative D call: TRBD1 (5 bases). This CDR3 is built from 15 residues. V was clipped by 6 bases and J by 7 bases, with 18 bases between them. The germline CDR1 and CDR2 sequences are MNHEY and SMNVEV (reference sequence). CDR3: CASRKRALGTEKLFF. CDR3 DNA: TGTGCCAGCAGGAAACGGGCCCTGGGGACTGAAAAACTGTTTTTT.

This clonotype has at least ten counts. The gene calls are TRBV5-1 and TRBJ2-3, with TRBD2 matching over 8 bases. Trimming took 3 bases from V and 0 from J; bases not matched to a gene: 15. The germline V gene encodes CDR1 SGHRS and CDR2 YFSETQ. The CDR3 has 19 residues. The CDR3, as DNA: TGCGCCAGCAGCTCGCCGGGGGGGACCCCCTATATTAGCACAGATACGCAGTATTTT. Translating gives CASSSPGGTPYISTDTQYF.

This clonotype was counted many times. The chain couples TRBV6-1 to TRBJ1-2; maybe TRBD1 (6 bases). CDR1 MNHNS and CDR2 SASEGT come from the germline V gene. The CDR3 extends over 16 amino acids. V gave up 8 bases and J gave up 2 bases, with 21 bases separating them. The CDR3 loop reads CASSPNPDRFNYGYTF. The CDR3 coding sequence is TGTGCCAGCTCGCCTAACCCCGACAGGTTCAACTATGGCTACACCTTC.

This clonotype occurred a few times. In DNA, the CDR3 is TGCAGTGCTAGGGGAGACAGCGGTGGGAACACTGAAGCTTTCTTT. It translates to CSARGDSGGNTEAFF. The V and J genes are TRBV20-1 and TRBJ1-1; D perhaps matches TRBD1 (5 bases). Trimming pared 3 bases from V and 1 base from J, leaving 15 bases between. This CDR3 spans 15 amino acids. Germline V gene lookup returns CDR1 DFQATT and CDR2 SNEGSKA (reference sequence).